This is a list of T cell receptor beta chains from one sample in a study of blood T cells in healthy people across ages. TCRdb recomputed calls from the 5' RACE reads with MiXCR, one row per CDR3 protein. The table records some 750,000 distinct CDR3 sequences, 22% of them present only once. Sequences were obtained from blood. The receptors here all came from a man between 70 and 80 years old in good health. CDR3s include the opening cysteine and the closing phenylalanine or tryptophan. D genes are given only for firm matches. Size is omitted from some rows. Given values are once, few, many or a class for expanded clones.

TRBV12-3/TRBV12-4	few	TRBD1	TRBJ2-4	CASSFSSRGIQYF
TRBV6-5	.	.	TRBJ2-6	CASSYERGANVLTF
TRBV14	few	.	TRBJ1-1	CASSQTPRGTEAFF
TRBV6-2/TRBV6-3	few	TRBD2	TRBJ2-5	CASSRLAEVQYF
TRBV2	.	.	TRBJ1-5	CASSVQNNQPQHF
TRBV5-1	few	TRBD2	TRBJ2-1	CASSVIRGGENEQFF
TRBV9	.	.	TRBJ2-3	CASSVDGYTTDTQYF
TRBV20-1	.	.	TRBJ2-3	CSARDIWGRVSTDTQYF
TRBV5-1	.	.	TRBJ2-1	CASSFTRGGQVYNEQFF
TRBV12-3/TRBV12-4	few	.	TRBJ2-1	CASGLYGTSSYNEQFF
TRBV24-1	.	TRBD2	TRBJ2-5	CATSDFGGGESNEQSF
TRBV6-2/TRBV6-3	.	.	.	CASSYSVGNLETQYF
TRBV7-9	.	TRBD1	TRBJ2-4	CASSFTGEDIQYF
TRBV10-3	.	TRBD1	TRBJ2-7	CAISTGQGSYEQYF
TRBV5-1	few	TRBD1	TRBJ2-3	CASSSNRGQSTDTQYF
TRBV12-3/TRBV12-4	.	TRBD1	TRBJ1-1	CASSRGQKAFF
TRBV20-1	once	.	TRBJ2-6	CSAVRGGLHSGANVLTF
TRBV20-1	few	TRBD2	TRBJ2-1	CSARAAGSSYNEQFF
TRBV27	few	TRBD2	TRBJ2-1	CASSFGTSAGGLCNEQFF
TRBV20-1	.	TRBD1	TRBJ2-4	CSAKRGQGLAKNIQYF
TRBV20-1	few	.	TRBJ2-6	CSARNTGTGANVLTF
TRBV19	.	TRBD2	TRBJ2-3	CASSIGAGGTDTQYF
TRBV29-1	few	.	TRBJ1-2	CSVALGYGYTF
TRBV5-1	many	.	TRBJ2-1	CASSPGTVYNEQFF
TRBV7-3	many	.	TRBJ1-2	CASSLTGTNYGYTF
TRBV12-3/TRBV12-4	.	.	TRBJ2-5	CASSFSQGVGEETQYF
TRBV20-1	.	TRBD1	TRBJ2-2	CSAFNRGRGELFF
TRBV12-3/TRBV12-4	few	TRBD2	TRBJ2-2	CASSPSGGTLNTGELFF
TRBV5-1	few	.	TRBJ2-7	CASRQPTGPDEQYF
TRBV29-1	few	.	TRBJ2-3	CSVAGGRDTQYF
TRBV12-3/TRBV12-4	.	.	TRBJ1-4	CASRKRRAPENEKLFF
TRBV6-1	.	.	TRBJ2-5	CASSDPGRGKETQYF
TRBV7-2	few	.	TRBJ1-5	CASSWTGTGGNQPQHF
TRBV19	few	.	TRBJ2-1	CASGGGRLYNEQFF
TRBV20-1	.	.	TRBJ2-2	CSARGLTGTGGLFF
TRBV29-1	few	.	TRBJ1-2	CSVADSWNYGYTF
TRBV5-1	.	TRBD2	TRBJ2-2	CASSLGRTSDNTGELFF
TRBV4-1	.	.	TRBJ2-3	CASSQSADTQYF
TRBV5-1	.	.	TRBJ1-1	CASSLVLGGNTEAFF
TRBV6-2/TRBV6-3	few	TRBD2	TRBJ2-1	CASIASGNNEQFF
TRBV10-3	few	.	TRBJ1-3	CAIEGEYSGNTIYF
TRBV7-9	few	.	TRBJ1-4	CASSLLGSSDEKLFF
TRBV3-1	few	TRBD2	TRBJ2-1	CASSPGLAGDNSYNEQFF
TRBV6-5	.	.	TRBJ2-6	CASSYSRPHSGANVLTF
TRBV5-5	.	.	TRBJ2-3	CASSPLASQGTDTQYF
TRBV20-1	.	.	TRBJ1-1	CSARDQGRTEAFF
TRBV20-1	few	.	TRBJ1-4	CSARTGTRLFF
TRBV6-6	.	.	TRBJ2-2	CASSYNRRDTGELFF
TRBV29-1	once	.	TRBJ1-3	CSVDGSKSGNTIYF
TRBV10-3	few	TRBD1	TRBJ1-1	CAISERDRGTEAFF
TRBV12-3/TRBV12-4	.	.	TRBJ1-3	CASSLGLGRGYAGNTIYF
TRBV11-2	.	.	.	CASSLETLPSRNEQFF
TRBV27	few	.	TRBJ2-1	CASKDGSYNEQFF
TRBV20-1	.	.	.	CSAPISQGFHEQYF
TRBV24-1	.	.	TRBJ2-5	CATSGRGGGQDQETQYF
TRBV11-2	.	.	.	CASRIGGLDEQYF